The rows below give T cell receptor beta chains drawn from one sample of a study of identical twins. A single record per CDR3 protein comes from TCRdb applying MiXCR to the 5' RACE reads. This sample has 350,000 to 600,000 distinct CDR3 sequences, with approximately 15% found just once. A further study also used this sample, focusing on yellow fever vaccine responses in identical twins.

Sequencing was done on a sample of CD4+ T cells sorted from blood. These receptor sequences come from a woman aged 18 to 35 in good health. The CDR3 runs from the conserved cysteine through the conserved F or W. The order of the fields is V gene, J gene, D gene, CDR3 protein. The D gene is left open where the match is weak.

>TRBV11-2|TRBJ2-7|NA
CASSPSGPDYEQYF
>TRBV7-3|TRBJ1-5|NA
CASSLDFGQPQHF
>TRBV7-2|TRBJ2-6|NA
CASSSPRRVSGANVLTF
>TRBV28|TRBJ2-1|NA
CASSPRSEQFF
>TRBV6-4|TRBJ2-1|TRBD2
CASSRNGGGNEQFF
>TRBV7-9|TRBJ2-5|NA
CASSFSGVIETQYF
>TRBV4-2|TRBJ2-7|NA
CASSQLNQGAYEQYF
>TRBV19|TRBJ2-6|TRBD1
CASSSGQGDVLTF
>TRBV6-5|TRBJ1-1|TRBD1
CASSYSAQGARNTEAFF
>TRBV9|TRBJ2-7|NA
CASSVDLRGGYEQYF
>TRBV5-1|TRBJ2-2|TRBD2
CASSLNPQGGGRAGELFF
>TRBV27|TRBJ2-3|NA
CASRSSDTQYF
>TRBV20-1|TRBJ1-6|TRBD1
CSAPPGQGVSPLHF
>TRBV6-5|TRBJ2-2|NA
CASSYEVDGELFF
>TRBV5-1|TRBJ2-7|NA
CASSLEAAGGEQYF
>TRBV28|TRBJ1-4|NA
CASGGGKEKLFF
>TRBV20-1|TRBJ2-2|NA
CSAPHPRTIVNTGELFF